This T cell receptor (beta chain) originates from a study of T cells in Graves' hyperthyroidism and ophthalmopathy. TCR beta CDR3 regions were amplified from RNA. The primer set for the first-round RT-PCR of the TCR CDR3 was HTBI. TCRdb reprocessed the multiplex PCR reads via MiXCR and lists one record per CDR3 protein. Altogether 550,000 to 700,000 distinct CDR3 sequences are present, 46% being singletons, with the ten largest covering under 20%. Germline V gene sequence: CDR1 SGHAT, CDR2 FQDESV (reference sequence). The CDR3 runs 16 residues. With 8 bases removed from V and 2 bases from J, the gap between germline ends came to 19 bases. This clonotype is a singleton in its sample.

This sequence originates from an adult woman with Graves' disease, either hyperthyroidism or ophthalmopathy (not recorded which). Input material: peripheral blood or thyroid tissue (not recorded which). V usage is TRBV11-1 and J usage is TRBJ1-5; possibly TRBD1 for D (5 bases). The DNA of the CDR3 is TGTGCCAGCTCCCATGAGGGGCAGGAGGGCAATCAGCCCCAGCATTTT. This gives the protein CASSHEGQEGNQPQHF.